This is a list of T cell receptor beta chains from one sample in a study of T cells in Graves' hyperthyroidism and ophthalmopathy. TCRdb ran MiXCR on the multiplex PCR reads and lists one entry per CDR3 protein. This table has around 620,000 distinct CDR3 sequences, approximately 14% appearing once. The material sequenced was blood. The receptors originated from a woman younger than 35 with Graves' ophthalmopathy. Both conserved end residues are part of each CDR3. The order of the fields is clone size, J gene, D gene, V gene, CDR3 protein, CDR3 DNA. The D gene is left open where the match is weak. Clone size is given as once, few, many or a size class.

clone_size: few; j_call: TRBJ2-5; d_call: NA; v_call: TRBV12-3/TRBV12-4; cdr3_aa: CASSLSGPETQYF; cdr3_nt: TGTGCCAGCAGTTTGTCAGGGCCAGAGACCCAGTACTTC
clone_size: many; j_call: TRBJ2-7; d_call: NA; v_call: TRBV7-8; cdr3_aa: CASSLYVEQYF; cdr3_nt: TGTGCCAGCAGCTTATACGTCGAGCAGTACTTC
clone_size: many; j_call: TRBJ1-5; d_call: NA; v_call: TRBV29-1; cdr3_aa: CSVAWENQPQHF; cdr3_nt: TGCAGCGTCGCCTGGGAGAATCAGCCCCAGCATTTT
clone_size: many; j_call: TRBJ1-5; d_call: NA; v_call: TRBV12-3/TRBV12-4; cdr3_aa: CASSFGGVNSNQPQHF; cdr3_nt: TGTGCCAGCAGTTTCGGAGGGGTGAATAGCAATCAGCCCCAGCATTTT
clone_size: many; j_call: TRBJ2-6; d_call: NA; v_call: TRBV11-2; cdr3_aa: CASSLDIRAGANVLTF; cdr3_nt: TGTGCCAGCAGCTTAGATATCAGGGCTGGGGCCAACGTCCTGACTTTC
clone_size: many; j_call: TRBJ1-2; d_call: NA; v_call: TRBV28; cdr3_aa: CASGPDRGYTF; cdr3_nt: TGTGCCAGCGGGCCCGATCGCGGCTACACCTTC
clone_size: many; j_call: TRBJ2-3; d_call: NA; v_call: TRBV6-2/TRBV6-3; cdr3_aa: CASIPWGFSTDTQYF; cdr3_nt: TGTGCCAGCATCCCCTGGGGTTTTAGCACAGATACGCAGTATTTT
clone_size: many; j_call: TRBJ2-3; d_call: NA; v_call: TRBV6-1; cdr3_aa: CASRFGTDTQYF; cdr3_nt: TGTGCCAGCAGATTCGGGACAGATACGCAGTATTTT
clone_size: few; j_call: TRBJ2-2; d_call: NA; v_call: TRBV7-6; cdr3_aa: CASSYSRGHTGELFF; cdr3_nt: TGTGCCAGCAGCTATAGTAGGGGTCACACCGGGGAGCTGTTTTTT
clone_size: many; j_call: TRBJ1-5; d_call: NA; v_call: TRBV18; cdr3_aa: CASSPAADSNQPQHF; cdr3_nt: TGTGCCAGCTCACCCGCCGCGGATAGCAATCAGCCCCAGCATTTT
clone_size: few; j_call: TRBJ1-5; d_call: TRBD1; v_call: TRBV6-1; cdr3_aa: CASSFPDRGLSNQPQHF; cdr3_nt: TGTGCCAGCAGCTTTCCCGACAGGGGGCTTAGCAATCAGCCCCAGCATTTT